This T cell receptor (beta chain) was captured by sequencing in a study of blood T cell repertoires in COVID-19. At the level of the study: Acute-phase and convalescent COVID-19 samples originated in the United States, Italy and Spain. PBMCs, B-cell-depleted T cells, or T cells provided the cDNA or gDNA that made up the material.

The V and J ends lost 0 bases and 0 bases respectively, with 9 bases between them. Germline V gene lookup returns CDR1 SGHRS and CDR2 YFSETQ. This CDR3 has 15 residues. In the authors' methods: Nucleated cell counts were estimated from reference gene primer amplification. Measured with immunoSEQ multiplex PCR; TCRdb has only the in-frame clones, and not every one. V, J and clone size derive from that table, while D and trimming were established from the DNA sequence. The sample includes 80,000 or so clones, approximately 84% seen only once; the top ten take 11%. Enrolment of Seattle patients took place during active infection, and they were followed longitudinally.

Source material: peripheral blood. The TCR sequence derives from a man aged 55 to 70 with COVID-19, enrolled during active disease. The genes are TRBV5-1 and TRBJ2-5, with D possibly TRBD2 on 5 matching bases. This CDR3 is CASSLAGVYQETQYF. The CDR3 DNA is TGCGCCAGCAGCTTGGCCGGGGTATACCAAGAGACCCAGTACTTC.